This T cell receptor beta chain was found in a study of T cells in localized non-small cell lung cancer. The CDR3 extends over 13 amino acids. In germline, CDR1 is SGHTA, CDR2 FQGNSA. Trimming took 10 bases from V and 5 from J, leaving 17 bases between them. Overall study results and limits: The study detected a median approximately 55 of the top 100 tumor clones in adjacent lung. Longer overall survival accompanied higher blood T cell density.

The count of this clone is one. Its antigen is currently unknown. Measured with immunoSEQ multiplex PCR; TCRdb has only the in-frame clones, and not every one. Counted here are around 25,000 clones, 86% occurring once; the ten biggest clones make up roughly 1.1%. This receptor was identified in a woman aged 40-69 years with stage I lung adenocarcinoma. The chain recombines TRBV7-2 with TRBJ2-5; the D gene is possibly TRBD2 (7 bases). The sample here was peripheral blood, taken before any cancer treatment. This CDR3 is CANSRGGRETQYF. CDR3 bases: TGTGCCAATTCGAGGGGGGGCCGGGAGACCCAGTACTTC.